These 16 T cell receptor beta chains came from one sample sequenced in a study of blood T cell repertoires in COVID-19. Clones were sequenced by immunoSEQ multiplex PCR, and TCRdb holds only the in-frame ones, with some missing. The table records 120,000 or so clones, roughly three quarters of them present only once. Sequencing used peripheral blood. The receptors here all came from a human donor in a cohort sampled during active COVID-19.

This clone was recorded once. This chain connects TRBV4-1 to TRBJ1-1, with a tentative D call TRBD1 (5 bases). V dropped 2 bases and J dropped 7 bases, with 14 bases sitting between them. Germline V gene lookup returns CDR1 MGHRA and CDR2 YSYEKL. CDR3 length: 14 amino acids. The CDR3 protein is CASSQRGRRGEAFF. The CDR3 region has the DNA TGCGCCAGCAGCCAAAGGGGAAGGAGGGGTGAAGCTTTCTTT.

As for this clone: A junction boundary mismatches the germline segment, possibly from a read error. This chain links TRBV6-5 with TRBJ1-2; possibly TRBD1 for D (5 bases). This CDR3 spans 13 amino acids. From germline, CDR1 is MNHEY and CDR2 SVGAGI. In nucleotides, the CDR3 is TGTGCCAGCAGTGACTCCAGGGTCTCTGGCTACACCTTC. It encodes CASSDSRVSGYTF.

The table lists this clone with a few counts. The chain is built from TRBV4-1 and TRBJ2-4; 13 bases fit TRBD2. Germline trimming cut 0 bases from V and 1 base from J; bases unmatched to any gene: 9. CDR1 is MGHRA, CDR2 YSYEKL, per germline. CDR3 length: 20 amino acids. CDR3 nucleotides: TGCGCCAGCAGCCAAGATCTACTAGCGGGGGGGCCGAGGGCCAAAAACATTCAGTACTTC. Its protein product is CASSQDLLAGGPRAKNIQYF.

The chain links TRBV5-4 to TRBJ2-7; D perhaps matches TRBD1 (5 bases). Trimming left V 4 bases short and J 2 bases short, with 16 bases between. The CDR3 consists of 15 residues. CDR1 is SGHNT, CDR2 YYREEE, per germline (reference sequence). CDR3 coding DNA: TGTGCCAGCAGCCCTGGACACACAACACCCTACGAGCAGTACTTC. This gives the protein CASSPGHTTPYEQYF.

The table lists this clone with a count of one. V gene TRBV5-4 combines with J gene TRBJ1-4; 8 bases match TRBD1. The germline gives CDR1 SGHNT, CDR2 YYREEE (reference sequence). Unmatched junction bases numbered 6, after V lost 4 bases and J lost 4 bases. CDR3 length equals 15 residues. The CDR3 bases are TGTGCCAGCAGCCAGCAGGGGGCGGGTAATGAAAAACTGTTTTTT. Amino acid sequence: CASSQQGAGNEKLFF.

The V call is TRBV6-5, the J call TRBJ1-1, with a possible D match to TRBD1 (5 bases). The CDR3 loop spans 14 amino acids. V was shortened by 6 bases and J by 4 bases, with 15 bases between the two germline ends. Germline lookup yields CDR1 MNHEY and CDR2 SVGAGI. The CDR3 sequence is CASRLSGVATEAFF. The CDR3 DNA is TGTGCCAGCAGACTGTCGGGGGTGGCCACTGAAGCTTTCTTT.

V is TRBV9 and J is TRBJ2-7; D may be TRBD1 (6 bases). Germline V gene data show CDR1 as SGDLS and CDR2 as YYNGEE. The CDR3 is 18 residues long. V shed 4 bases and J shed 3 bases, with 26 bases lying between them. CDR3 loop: CASSPSYDRDTGFYEQYF. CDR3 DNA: TGTGCCAGCAGCCCTTCATATGACCGGGACACCGGCTTCTACGAGCAGTACTTC.

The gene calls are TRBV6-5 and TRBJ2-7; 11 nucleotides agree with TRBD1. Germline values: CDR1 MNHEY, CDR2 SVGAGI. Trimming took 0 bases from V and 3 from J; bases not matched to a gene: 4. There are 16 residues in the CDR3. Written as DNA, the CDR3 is TGTGCCAGCAGTTACTCCTGGGACAGGGGGGTCTACGAGCAGTACTTC. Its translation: CASSYSWDRGVYEQYF.

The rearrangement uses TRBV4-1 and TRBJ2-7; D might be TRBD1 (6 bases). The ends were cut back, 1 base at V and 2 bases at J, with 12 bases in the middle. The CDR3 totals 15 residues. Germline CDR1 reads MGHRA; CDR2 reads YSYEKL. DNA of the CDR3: TGCGCCAGCAGCCAAGGCCGAACAGGGACCTACGAGCAGTACTTC. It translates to CASSQGRTGTYEQYF.

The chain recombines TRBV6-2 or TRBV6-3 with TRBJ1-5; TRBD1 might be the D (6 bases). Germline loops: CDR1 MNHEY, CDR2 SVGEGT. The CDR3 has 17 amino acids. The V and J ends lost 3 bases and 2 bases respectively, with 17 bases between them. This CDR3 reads CASSYDRNRAGNQPQHF. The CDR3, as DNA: TGTGCCAGCAGTTATGACCGGAACAGGGCTGGCAATCAGCCCCAGCATTTT.

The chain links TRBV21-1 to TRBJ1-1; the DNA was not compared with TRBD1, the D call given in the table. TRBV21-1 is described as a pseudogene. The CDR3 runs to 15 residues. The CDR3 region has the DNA TGTGCCAGCCTCGGGACATCCTCTTTGGGGACTGAAGCTTTCTTT. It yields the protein CASLGTSSLGTEAFF.

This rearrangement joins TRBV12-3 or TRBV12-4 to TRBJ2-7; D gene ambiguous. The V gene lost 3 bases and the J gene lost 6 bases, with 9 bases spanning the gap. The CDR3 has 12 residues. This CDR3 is CASSFISGEQYF. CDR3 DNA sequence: TGTGCCAGCAGTTTTATTTCAGGCGAGCAGTACTTC.

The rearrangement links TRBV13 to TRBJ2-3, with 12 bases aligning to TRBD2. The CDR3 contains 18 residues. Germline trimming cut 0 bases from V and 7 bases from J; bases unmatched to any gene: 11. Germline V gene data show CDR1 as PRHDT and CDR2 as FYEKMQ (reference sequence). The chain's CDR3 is CASSLGPSSGGGRNTQYF. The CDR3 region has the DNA TGTGCCAGCAGCTTAGGCCCATCTAGCGGGGGGGGTCGAAATACGCAGTATTTT.

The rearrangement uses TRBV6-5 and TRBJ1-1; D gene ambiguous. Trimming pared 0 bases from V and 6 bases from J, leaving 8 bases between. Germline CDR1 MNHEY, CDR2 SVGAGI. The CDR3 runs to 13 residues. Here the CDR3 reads CASSYSYSSEAFF. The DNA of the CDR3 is TGTGCCAGCAGTTACTCGTATAGTTCTGAAGCTTTCTTT.

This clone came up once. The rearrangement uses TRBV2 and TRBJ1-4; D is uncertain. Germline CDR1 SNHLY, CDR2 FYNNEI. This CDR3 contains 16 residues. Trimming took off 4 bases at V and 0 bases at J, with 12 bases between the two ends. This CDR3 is CASSVQSTATNEKLFF. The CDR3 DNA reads TGTGCCAGCAGTGTACAGAGTACTGCAACTAATGAAAAACTGTTTTTT.

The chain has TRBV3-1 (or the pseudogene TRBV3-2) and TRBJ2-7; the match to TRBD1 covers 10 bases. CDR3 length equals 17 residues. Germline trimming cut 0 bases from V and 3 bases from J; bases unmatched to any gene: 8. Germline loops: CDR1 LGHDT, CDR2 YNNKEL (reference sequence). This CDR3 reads CASSQEVGDRGFYEQYF. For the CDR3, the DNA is TGTGCCAGCAGCCAAGAGGTAGGGGACAGGGGATTCTACGAGCAGTACTTC.